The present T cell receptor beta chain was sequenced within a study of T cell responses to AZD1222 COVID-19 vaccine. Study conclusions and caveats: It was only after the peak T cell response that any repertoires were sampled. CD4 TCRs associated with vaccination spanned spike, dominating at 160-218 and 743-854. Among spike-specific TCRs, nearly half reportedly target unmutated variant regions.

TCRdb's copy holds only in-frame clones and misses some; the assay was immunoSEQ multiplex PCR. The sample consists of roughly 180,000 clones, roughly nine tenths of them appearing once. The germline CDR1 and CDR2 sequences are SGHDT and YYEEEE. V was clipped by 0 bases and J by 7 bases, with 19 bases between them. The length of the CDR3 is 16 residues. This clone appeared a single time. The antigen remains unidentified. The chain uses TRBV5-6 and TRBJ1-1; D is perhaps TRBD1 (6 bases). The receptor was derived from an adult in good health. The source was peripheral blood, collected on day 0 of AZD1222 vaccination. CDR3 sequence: CASSLAYRTVAGEAFF. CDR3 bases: TGTGCCAGCAGCTTGGCCTACCGGACAGTAGCGGGTGAAGCTTTCTTT.